A single sample gave rise to the 27 T cell receptor beta chains below, sequenced in a study of cytomegalovirus exposure and HLA in healthy donors. The PCR ran on 60 Vbeta and 13 Jbeta primers. Repertoires were generated with immunoSEQ multiplex PCR, while TCRdb's copy carries only in-frame clones and drops some. Of some 140,000 clones listed, 80% to 90% are singletons. The sample taken for sequencing was PBMCs. These receptor sequences come from a woman aged 25 to 39 in good health and CMV-seronegative.

The gene calls are TRBV7-9 and TRBJ2-1, with 10 nucleotides matching TRBD1. This CDR3 is 14 amino acids long. V trimming: 10 bases; J trimming: 2 bases; junction bases outside the gene matches: 5. Germline V gives CDR1 SEHNR, CDR2 FQNEAQ (reference sequence). This CDR3 reads CANQDRGPYNEQFF. DNA for the CDR3: TGTGCCAACCAAGACAGGGGGCCCTACAATGAGCAGTTCTTC.

This clone has only a few counts. J is TRBJ1-3 and V is TRBV7-3, with D perhaps TRBD1 (6 bases). Germline CDR1 SGHTA, CDR2 FQGTGA. Trimming took off 5 bases at V and 4 bases at J, with 9 bases between the two ends. This CDR3 is 13 amino acids long. CDR3 bases: TGTGCCAGCAGCCAGGACAGAGGAAACACCATATATTTT. As protein: CASSQDRGNTIYF.

The CDR3 region has the DNA TGTGCCTGGAGTGTACTGGGGGCACAATCTTCACCCCTCCACTTT. This codes for CAWSVLGAQSSPLHF. This chain links TRBV30 with TRBJ1-6; D perhaps matches TRBD1 (6 bases). V lost 0 bases to trimming and J lost 9 bases, with 15 bases between them. This CDR3 has 15 amino acids. Germline lookup yields CDR1 GTSNPN and CDR2 SVGIG (reference sequence).

This sequence joins TRBV7-9 and TRBJ1-1, with a weak D call TRBD1 (6 bases). CDR1 is SEHNR and CDR2 is FQNEAQ in the germline V gene (reference sequence). V lost 5 bases and J lost 0, with 13 bases in between. The CDR3 runs 15 residues. The DNA for the CDR3 is TGTGCCAGCAGCCCGGACAGCCATTTGAACACTGAAGCTTTCTTT. Translating gives CASSPDSHLNTEAFF.

This chain links TRBV10-3 with TRBJ1-6; maybe TRBD1 (5 bases). The germline V gene encodes CDR1 ENHRY and CDR2 SYGVKD. V was shortened by 5 bases and J by 6 bases, with 20 bases between the two germline ends. This CDR3 has 17 residues. Here the CDR3 reads CAISRGGGTDLNSPLHF. CDR3 in DNA: TGTGCCATCAGTAGAGGTGGGGGGACGGACCTTAATTCACCCCTCCACTTT.

CDR3 DNA sequence: TGCAGCTACCCAGCGCGGGGGGGGACTGAAGCTTTCTTT. Its protein is CSYPARGGTEAFF. The chain employs TRBV29-1 and TRBJ1-1; D is perhaps TRBD1 (5 bases). V gave up 8 bases and J gave up 5 bases, with 18 bases separating them. The germline gives CDR1 SQVTM, CDR2 ANQGSEA. The CDR3 extends over 13 amino acids.

In this sample, this clone turned up once. The rearrangement joins TRBV7-2 to TRBJ2-1, with a possible D match to TRBD2 (6 bases). The CDR3 covers 15 residues. V lost 5 bases, J lost 5 bases, and 16 bases lay in between. CDR1 SGHTA and CDR2 FQGNSA come from the germline V gene. DNA of the CDR3: TGTGCCAGCAGCCCCCAAGTCGGGGGAAACAATGAGCAGTTCTTC. Amino acids: CASSPQVGGNNEQFF.

The V call is TRBV28, the J call TRBJ2-1; 9 nucleotides match TRBD2. The CDR3 is 17 amino acids. The V and J ends lost 6 bases and 6 bases, in that order; junction bases with no gene match: 15. CDR1 and CDR2 (germline): MDHEN, SYDVKM. The CDR3 protein is CASSPPEGKREANEQFF. The CDR3 DNA follows: TGTGCCAGCAGCCCCCCTGAGGGGAAGCGGGAGGCCAATGAGCAGTTCTTC.

The gene calls are TRBV4-1 and TRBJ2-7; 8 nucleotides line up with TRBD1. The V and J ends lost 3 bases and 4 bases, in that order; junction bases with no gene match: 11. The V gene's germline CDR1 is MGHRA and CDR2 YSYEKL. The CDR3 loop spans 16 amino acids. DNA for the CDR3: TGCGCCAGCAGCCAGACCCCCATGGACAGGGCTTACGAGCAGTACTTC. The encoded protein is CASSQTPMDRAYEQYF.

This rearrangement joins TRBV4-3 to TRBJ2-7; 8 nucleotides align to TRBD1. The CDR3 length is 15 residues. The trim removed 1 base at V and 2 bases at J, leaving 4 bases unmatched. Per the germline V gene, CDR1 is LGHNA and CDR2 is YSLEER. The CDR3 bases are TGCGCCAGCAGCCAAGTCCGGGGACAGGCCTACGAGCAGTACTTC. This translates into CASSQVRGQAYEQYF.

The rearrangement joins TRBV5-1 to TRBJ2-5; a possible D gene is TRBD2 (6 bases). The CDR3 is made up of 14 amino acids. Trimming cost V 1 base and J 4 bases, with 11 bases left between them. In germline, CDR1 is SGHRS, CDR2 YFSETQ. The CDR3 protein is CASSLSGLGETQYF. CDR3 nucleotides: TGCGCCAGCAGCTTGTCGGGACTGGGAGAGACCCAGTACTTC.

The gene calls are TRBV28 and TRBJ2-7, with 9 bases identical to TRBD1. In germline, CDR1 is MDHEN, CDR2 SYDVKM. J was trimmed by 3 bases and V by 6 bases; bases with no gene match: 6. The CDR3 length is 14 residues. This CDR3 reads CASSWGDRDYEQYF. CDR3 DNA sequence: TGTGCCAGCAGCTGGGGGGACAGGGACTACGAGCAGTACTTC.

The genes are TRBV5-1 and TRBJ1-1; D is uncertain. CDR1 is SGHRS and CDR2 is YFSETQ in the germline V gene. V lost 4 bases and J lost 2, with 9 bases in between. The CDR3 contains 13 residues. Here the CDR3 reads CASSRTDNTEAFF. In DNA, the CDR3 is TGCGCCAGCAGCCGTACAGATAACACTGAAGCTTTCTTT.

J is TRBJ2-5 and V is TRBV7-6; D call uncertain. CDR3 length: 14 amino acids. Germline V gene data show CDR1 as SGHVS and CDR2 as FNYEAQ. Trimming removed 4 bases from V and 5 bases from J, with 14 bases in between. The DNA for the CDR3 is TGTGCCAGCAGCTCCCGACTGGAAGCGGAGACCCAGTACTTC. It is translated as CASSSRLEAETQYF.

The V and J genes are TRBV28 and TRBJ1-1; no reliable D call. Germline V gene sequence: CDR1 MDHEN, CDR2 SYDVKM. The CDR3 totals 11 residues. V dropped 5 bases and J dropped 4 bases, with 5 bases sitting between them. The CDR3 region is CASSILTEAFF. CDR3 coding DNA: TGTGCCAGCAGTATCCTCACTGAAGCTTTCTTT.

The genes are TRBV27 and TRBJ2-7, with 9 bases lining up with TRBD1. The V segment lost 3 bases and the J segment 0 bases; nucleotides outside the gene matches: 3. Germline-derived CDR1 and CDR2 are MNHEY and SMNVEV (reference sequence). This CDR3 comprises 15 residues. CDR3 DNA: TGTGCCAGCAGTTTGGGGACAGGGCACTCCTACGAGCAGTACTTC. Its protein is CASSLGTGHSYEQYF.

V gene TRBV25-1 combines with J gene TRBJ1-6, with D possibly matching TRBD1 (5 bases). V gave up 7 bases and J gave up 8 bases, with 12 bases separating them. Germline V lookup: CDR1 MGHDK, CDR2 SYGVNS. The CDR3 is 13 residues long. The CDR3 DNA reads as TGTGCCAGCATGGGCGGGGGTCATTCACCCCTCCACTTT. Amino acid sequence: CASMGGGHSPLHF.

CDR3 nucleotides: TGTGCCAGCAGCATTATGCGGACAGACGTTGAGCTGTTTTTT. The encoded protein is CASSIMRTDVELFF. The rearrangement joins TRBV7-2 to TRBJ2-2, with D possibly matching TRBD1 (6 bases). Germline values: CDR1 SGHTA, CDR2 FQGNSA. Trimming stripped 5 bases from V and 11 bases from J, with 18 bases between. The CDR3 sequence is 14 residues long. The full variable domain, its missing parts supplied by reference TRBV7-2 and TRBJ2-2, is GAGVSQSPSNKVTEKGKDVELRCDPISGHTALYWYRQSLGQGLEFLIYFQGNSAPDKSGLPSDRFSAERTGGSVSTLTIQRTQQEDSAVYLCASSIMRTDVELFFGEGSRLTVL.

The chain employs TRBV13 and TRBJ2-2; the match to TRBD2 covers 11 bases. This CDR3 has 17 residues. Losses at the gene ends were 5 bases for V and 2 bases for J; bases not matched to a gene: 7. Germline V gives CDR1 PRHDT, CDR2 FYEKMQ (reference sequence). The CDR3 DNA sequence: TGTGCCAGCAGCACCCGGACTAGCGGGTCTAACACCGGGGAGCTGTTTTTT. Translating gives CASSTRTSGSNTGELFF.

The rearrangement links TRBV2 to TRBJ1-2, with 9 bases aligning to TRBD1. V lost 5 bases to trimming and J lost 4 bases; unmatched junction nucleotides: 5. The CDR3 contains 14 residues. Germline values: CDR1 SNHLY, CDR2 FYNNEI. The CDR3 region has the DNA TGTGCCAGCAGTCCGGGACAGGGCTTCTATGGCTACACCTTC. Protein: CASSPGQGFYGYTF. The entire variable domain, with the rest obtained from reference TRBV2 and TRBJ1-2, is as follows: EPEVTQTPSHQVTQMGQEVILRCVPISNHLYFYWYRQILGQKVEFLVSFYNNEISEKSEIFDDQFSVERPDGSNFTLKIRSTKLEDSAMYFCASSPGQGFYGYTFGSGTRLTVV.

This clone was recorded a few times. J is TRBJ2-7 and V is TRBV7-2; the D is unclear. The CDR3 runs 10 residues. Germline CDR1 and CDR2: SGHTA and FQGNSA. V gave up 8 bases and J gave up 3 bases, with 5 bases separating them. The chain's CDR3 is CASCRYEQYF. DNA for the CDR3: TGTGCCAGCTGTCGCTACGAGCAGTACTTC. Full variable domain (missing parts from reference TRBV7-2 and TRBJ2-7): GAGVSQSPSNKVTEKGKDVELRCDPISGHTALYWYRQSLGQGLEFLIYFQGNSAPDKSGLPSDRFSAERTGGSVSTLTIQRTQQEDSAVYLCASCRYEQYFGPGTRLTVT.

The chain has TRBV6-6 and TRBJ1-1; 9 nucleotides line up with TRBD1. Germline V gives CDR1 MNHNY, CDR2 SVGAGI (reference sequence). V shed 6 bases, J shed 8 bases, and the junction held 1 base outside the gene matches. The CDR3 contains 11 residues. The CDR3 sequence is CASSGQGEAFF. DNA for the CDR3: TGTGCCAGCAGCGGACAGGGGGAAGCTTTCTTT.

This clone appeared once. The rearrangement joins TRBV5-1 to TRBJ1-1; 7 bases map to TRBD1. V shed 7 bases and J 0 bases; nucleotides not matched to a gene: 3. There are 13 residues in the CDR3. In germline, CDR1 is SGHRS, CDR2 YFSETQ. CDR3 coding DNA: TGCGCCAGCCGACAGGGTGTGAACACTGAAGCTTTCTTT. Amino acid sequence: CASRQGVNTEAFF. Based on the CDR3 plus reference TRBV5-1 and TRBJ1-1, the full variable domain is KAGVTQTPRYLIKTRGQQVTLSCSPISGHRSVSWYQQTPGQGLQFLFEYFSETQRNKGNFPGRFSGRQFSNSRSEMNVSTLELGDSALYLCASRQGVNTEAFFGQGTRLTVV.

This chain links TRBV19 with TRBJ2-7; TRBD2 matches 7 bases. The CDR3 runs to 15 residues. CDR1 LNHDA and CDR2 SQIVND come from the germline V gene (reference sequence). The V segment lost 5 bases and the J segment 1 base; nucleotides outside the gene matches: 8. The CDR3 loop reads CASSPGGDRSYEQYF. CDR3 DNA: TGTGCCAGTAGTCCTGGGGGGGACCGATCCTACGAGCAGTACTTC.

This clone has just one count. The gene calls are TRBV28 and TRBJ2-6, with a weak D call TRBD1 (6 bases). Trimming stripped 8 bases from V and 0 bases from J, with 23 bases between. The germline CDR1 and CDR2 sequences are MDHEN and SYDVKM. The CDR3 runs to 19 residues. This chain's CDR3 is CASLYRGIPGGSGANVLTF. In DNA, the CDR3 is TGTGCCAGCCTATATAGGGGGATCCCCGGCGGCTCTGGGGCCAACGTCCTGACTTTC.

V gene TRBV18 combines with J gene TRBJ2-3; 7 bases are a match to TRBD2. Germline CDR1 is KGHSH and CDR2 is LQKENI. This CDR3 region has 17 residues. V lost 3 bases, J lost 5 bases, and 14 bases stayed unmatched. The DNA of the CDR3 is TGTGCCAGCTCACCTCGTCCGAGCGGGAAAGTCGGAGATACGCAGTATTTT. Encoded protein: CASSPRPSGKVGDTQYF.

The chain carries TRBV7-9 and TRBJ2-6; tentative D call: TRBD1 (6 bases). The CDR3 is made up of 18 amino acids. CDR1 SEHNR and CDR2 FQNEAQ come from the germline V gene (reference sequence). V shed 1 base and J shed 1 base, with 14 bases lying between them. The DNA of the CDR3 is TGTGCCAGCAGCTTAGAGGACAGCTCCCTGTCTGGGGCCAACGTCCTGACTTTC. Translated: CASSLEDSSLSGANVLTF.